Detailed here is one T cell receptor (beta chain). Antigen: not known. RNA isolated from unsorted whole blood supplied the blood RNA, with germline DNA also extracted. Blood samples of four milliliters were drawn preoperatively. The germline CDR1 and CDR2 sequences are SEHNR and FQNEAQ (reference sequence). The V and J ends lost 2 bases and 1 base, in that order; junction bases with no gene match: 3. This CDR3 is built from 16 residues. Total RNA (around 500 ng) served as template for TCR beta cDNA synthesis primed by a constant-region primer. A slightly modified ARM-PCR protocol with three nested multiplex PCR rounds produced these TCR beta libraries. The opening two PCR rounds, about 10 cycles each, paired TRBV1-TRBV30 forward primers with a C-beta reverse primer. TCRdb processed the multiplex PCR reads anew with MiXCR; each CDR3 protein has one entry. The repertoire consists of 150,000 to 200,000 distinct CDR3 sequences, with around 60% occurring once and the leading ten covering roughly 6.8%.

These data are taken from a study of tumor-infiltrating lymphocytes in primary liver carcinoma. The study's findings and limits: It was in tumors, not blood, that the top-250-clone fraction was significantly higher (p = 0.039). Between tumor regions, pairs overlapped more than tumor-adjacent and tumor-blood pairs did.

The V gene is TRBV7-9, the J gene TRBJ2-3, with TRBD2 identical over 10 bases. This TCR was recovered from a woman aged 55-69 years with primary liver carcinoma and hepatitis B virus infection. The sample consisted of peripheral blood. CDR3 DNA sequence: TGTGCCAGCAGCTTATCCGGGACTAGCGGCACAGATACGCAGTATTTT. Its translation: CASSLSGTSGTDTQYF.